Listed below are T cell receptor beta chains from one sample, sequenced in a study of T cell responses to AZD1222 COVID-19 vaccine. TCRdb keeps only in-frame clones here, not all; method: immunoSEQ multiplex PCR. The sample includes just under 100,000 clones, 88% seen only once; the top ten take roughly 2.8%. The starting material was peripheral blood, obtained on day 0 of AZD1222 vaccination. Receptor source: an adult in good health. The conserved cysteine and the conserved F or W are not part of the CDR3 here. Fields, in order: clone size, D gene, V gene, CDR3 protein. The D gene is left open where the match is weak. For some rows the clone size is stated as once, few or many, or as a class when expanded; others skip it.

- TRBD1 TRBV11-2 ASSLAGGAYTEAF
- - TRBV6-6 ASSYSTTHTEAF
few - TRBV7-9 ASGGQQYYEQY
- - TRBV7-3 ASSLRSEETQY
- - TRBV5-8 ASRRDTANYGYT
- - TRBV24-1 ATSDYHGELF
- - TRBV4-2 ASSQVITELNSPLH
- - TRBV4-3 ASSPRNSPYSPLH
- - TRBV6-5 ASSRLGEQF
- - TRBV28 AISRTSTDTQY
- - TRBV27 ASSELGITGELF
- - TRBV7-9 ASSPPTNEKLF
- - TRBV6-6 ASSSHGNSPLH
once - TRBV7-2 ASSLRQREKLF
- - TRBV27 ASSSTAGALGY
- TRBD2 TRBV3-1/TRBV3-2 ASSQVTSGFVLAGELF
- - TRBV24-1 ATSDFSYNEQF
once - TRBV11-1 ASSLAGQQYNEQF
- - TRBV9 ASSVEQGRNYGYT
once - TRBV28 ASLLGGPKETQY
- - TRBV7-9 ASSLQALYGYT
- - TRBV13 ASSERVGNSPLH
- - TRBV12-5 ASGLGPQPQH
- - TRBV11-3 ASSLDRVGNEQF
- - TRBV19 ASSILGGQPQH
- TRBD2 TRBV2 ASREDSGGKRGTQY
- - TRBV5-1 ASSLGPTYEQY
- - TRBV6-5 ASSYQSDYSNQPQH
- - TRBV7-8 ASSPTNRAGNTIY
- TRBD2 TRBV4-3 ASSRQTSGGTDTQY
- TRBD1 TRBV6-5 ASSPDRGAEAF